This T cell receptor beta chain was retrieved from a study of control samples from healthy donors and cancer patients. CDR1 is LGHDT and CDR2 is YNNKEL in the germline V gene (reference sequence). The CDR3 covers 17 residues. After removal of 3 bases from V and 7 bases from J, the junction contained 8 bases not matched to a gene. Method: immunoSEQ multiplex PCR; TCRdb's copy keeps in-frame clones and lacks some. Of 200,000 to 250,000 clones in the sample, about 94% were seen once. The sample holds one count of this clone. This TCR derives from a man aged 45 to 65 in good health. The chain joins TRBV3-1 (or the pseudogene TRBV3-2) to TRBJ2-1; 14 nucleotides agree with TRBD2. The sample taken for sequencing was blood. CDR3 amino acids: CASSHPRLAGGRNEQFF. The CDR3, as DNA: TGTGCCAGCAGCCACCCCCGACTAGCGGGGGGGCGTAATGAGCAGTTCTTC.